What follows describes a single T cell receptor beta chain. As yet, its antigen is unknown. The V end lost 6 bases, the J end lost 5 bases, and 14 bases lay between the germline ends. The germline CDR1 and CDR2 sequences are MDHEN and SYDVKM. The CDR3 covers 13 residues. Libraries were prepared by immunoSEQ multiplex PCR; TCRdb keeps only in-frame clonotypes and omits some of them. The data show around 5,000 clones, around 90% seen once. This entry comes from a study of STAT3 mutations in large granular lymphocyte leukemia. General study findings and limits: Clonal expansion was inferred from samples taken at other timepoints. In T-cell large granular lymphocyte leukemia, about half of patients showed multiple immunodominant subclonotypes.

Sequencing used PBMCs. The clonotype was recovered from a human donor with T large granular lymphocyte leukemia. Some clones in this sample may be carry-over from other donors' samples. The V call is TRBV28, the J call TRBJ2-7; D perhaps matches TRBD2 (6 bases). CDR3 in amino acids: CASSGSERDEQYV. The CDR3 bases are TGTGCCAGCAGCGGGAGTGAGCGCGACGAGCAGTACGTC.